This TCR beta chain was obtained from a study of Graves' ophthalmopathy and Graves' hyperthyroidism listed by TCRdb under 2018. Notes on the research overall: A patient counted as having stable hyperthyroidism if there was no progression to ophthalmopathy within 18 months of follow-up. To tell Graves' ophthalmopathy apart from Graves' hyperthyroidism, and to predict which patients would progress to ophthalmopathy, the study relied on TCR beta repertoire signatures. In about six hyperthyroidism patients, the T-cell repertoires found in thyroid tissue were compared with those found in blood. In total, 135 blood samples were TCR-sequenced: roughly 45 ophthalmopathy, around 75 hyperthyroidism and approximately 17 hyperthyroidism-to-ophthalmopathy patients. For independent validation, a separate cohort was made up of about 18 hyperthyroidism patients plus 17 patients who later progressed from hyperthyroidism to ophthalmopathy. After sampling, hyperthyroidism patients received methimazole starting at 30 mg daily, and ophthalmopathy patients received high-dose intravenous methylprednisolone. A discovery set of more than 90 patients (roughly 43 ophthalmopathy, about 58 stable hyperthyroidism) was enrolled to explore V-J signatures distinguishing ophthalmopathy from hyperthyroidism.

For repertoire sequencing, TCR beta CDR3 regions were amplified from RNA transcripts. HTBI primers and the Qiagen OneStep RT-PCR kit were used in a first-round RT-PCR, which was followed by a second-round multiplex PCR, size selection and purification. Sequencing of the libraries was carried out on an Illumina HiSeq2000 in paired-end mode with 100 bp reads. On the study's bioinformatics: SOAPnuke was used for read processing, and reads with adapters, uncalled bases, a mean Phred below 15, or no exact constant-primer or identifier match were discarded. COPE v1.2.5 was used to merge high-quality paired reads. Clonotypes were defined as unique nucleotide sequences and were aligned to IMGT TRB V, D and J references using MiTCR v1.1. The analysis was limited to V-J combinations with a frequency above 0.0001, which together covered over 99% of the repertoires. For each V-J combination, a TCR clonal expansion and chaos score was defined as the ratio of F50 clonal expansion to chaos observed in the TCRdist matrix. Welch's t-statistics and random forest were used to reduce features to approximately 13 V-J combinations, which were fed into a naive Bayes classifier. Thyroid-blood repertoire similarity was quantified with the Morisita-Horn index. The raw public data were reprocessed by TCRdb itself: fastp quality trimming at Q25, MiXCR clonotype calling, in-frame beta chains only. Identical CDR3 proteins give one entry, which carries the most common genes and DNA. The V and J calls follow TCRdb's processing rather than the paper's. In all, the sample holds about 550,000 distinct CDR3 sequences, and under 45% of those were seen once. The ten largest clonotypes hold about 4.1% of the sample.

CDR1 and CDR2, per the germline V gene (reference sequence), are DFQATT and SNEGSKA. The CDR3 covers 15 residues, taking in both the cysteine and the phenylalanine. The only DNA kept is the CDR3, 45 bases in frame from the first base. V trim: 3 bases; J trim: 2 bases; unmatched bases: 6. Hyperthyroidism patients were newly diagnosed, were aged 18 to 65 years, and had a disease duration under 2 months. Patients with other autoimmune diseases, uncontrolled infections, pregnancy or lactation were excluded from the study. Clinical symptoms, serum thyroxine, TRAb, thyroid ultrasound and orbital computed tomography were used for diagnosis. Trizol reagent was used to extract the total RNA, and its quality was then checked on an Agilent 2100 Bioanalyzer. What the research found in general, with its limitations: No statistical method was used to set the sample size in advance, and the investigators knew which group each participant was assigned to. Among expanded thyroid clonotypes with frequency above 0.001, most also showed up in blood, which suggests that blood repertoires may reflect the thyroid immune response. In cross-validation, the 13-signature model distinguished ophthalmopathy from stable hyperthyroidism with less than 90% sensitivity and about 81% specificity, while in the test set the corresponding values were 80% and 75%. In validation, the model predicted ophthalmopathy progression with about 70% sensitivity and roughly 72% specificity; some 13 predicted patients were CT-confirmed with GO in a median of approximately 6.5 months.

Notes on this clonotype: Its antigen is not yet known. No much larger clone is present one base from it, and per-base qualities are unavailable.

The V gene is TRBV20-1 and the J gene is TRBJ2-2, and 7 junctional nucleotides match TRBD1. The TCR was taken from an adult man with Graves' hyperthyroidism. Material: peripheral blood or thyroid tissue (not recorded which). The sequence in DNA is TGCAGTGCTAGGGTGGGGACAGAAAACACCGGGGAGCTGTTTTTT. Translated, this is CSARVGTENTGELFF.